The 10 T cell receptor beta chains presented below share a single source sample, sequenced in a study of cytomegalovirus exposure and HLA in healthy donors. Method: immunoSEQ multiplex PCR; TCRdb's copy keeps in-frame clones and lacks some. Altogether 100,000 to 150,000 clones are present, 80% to 90% being singletons, with the ten largest covering approximately 2%. What was sequenced was PBMCs. Receptors were obtained from a woman between 18 and 29 years old in good health and CMV-seronegative.

The rearrangement uses TRBV5-5 and TRBJ2-7, with D possibly matching TRBD2 (5 bases). Germline lookup yields CDR1 SGHKS and CDR2 YYEKEE (reference sequence). CDR3 length equals 16 residues. The ends were cut back, 2 bases at V and 0 bases at J, with 15 bases in the middle. This chain's CDR3 is CASSLSTGSHSYEQYF. The CDR3 DNA reads TGTGCCAGCAGCTTAAGTACTGGGAGCCACTCCTACGAGCAGTACTTC.

The chain is built from TRBV5-6 and TRBJ2-1; possibly TRBD2 for D (7 bases). Germline CDR1 reads SGHDT; CDR2 reads YYEEEE. Trimming took off 4 bases at V and 3 bases at J, with 14 bases between the two ends. CDR3 length: 15 residues. CDR3 nucleotides: TGTGCCAGCAGCCGGGGGGCCACCCGCTACAATGAGCAGTTCTTC. Amino acids: CASSRGATRYNEQFF.

V gene TRBV6-5 combines with J gene TRBJ1-1; D is ambiguous. Trimming cost V 2 bases and J 4 bases, with 17 bases left between them. This CDR3 comprises 16 residues. The germline V gene has CDR1 MNHEY and CDR2 SVGAGI. DNA of the CDR3: TGTGCCAGCAGTTACAACGGCGCACCGGGAGCCACTGAAGCTTTCTTT. Its translation: CASSYNGAPGATEAFF.

The rearrangement joins TRBV28 to TRBJ2-5; 9 nucleotides line up with TRBD2. The CDR3 has 16 residues. V dropped 3 bases and J dropped 5; count of bases not matched to a gene: 10. The germline V gene encodes CDR1 MDHEN and CDR2 SYDVKM. The CDR3 DNA reads as TGTGCCAGCAGTTTCCCACGGAGCGGGGGGTGGGAGACCCAGTACTTC. Its protein product is CASSFPRSGGWETQYF.

The rearrangement uses TRBV7-2 and TRBJ1-2; D is undetermined. Germline V gene sequence: CDR1 SGHTA, CDR2 FQGNSA. V shed 5 bases and J shed 3 bases, with 25 bases lying between them. The CDR3 sequence is 18 residues long. The CDR3 loop reads CASSRRSGLGGVDYGYTF. As DNA, the CDR3 is TGTGCCAGCAGCCGTCGTTCCGGCCTGGGAGGAGTGGACTATGGCTACACCTTC.

Only a few counts were recorded for this clone. The V gene is TRBV18, the J gene TRBJ1-1, with TRBD1 matching over 8 bases. This CDR3 region has 15 residues. The ends lost 1 base at V and 4 bases at J; junction bases unmatched: 5. In germline, CDR1 is KGHSH, CDR2 LQKENI. This chain's CDR3 is CASSPLQGAGTEAFF. CDR3 bases: TGTGCCAGCTCACCACTTCAGGGGGCAGGCACTGAAGCTTTCTTT.

The J gene is TRBJ1-5, the V gene TRBV7-8, with D perhaps TRBD1 (6 bases). This CDR3 spans 15 amino acids. The V and J ends lost 5 bases and 8 bases respectively, with 19 bases between them. Germline CDR1 SGHVS, CDR2 FQNEAQ. CDR3: CASSPPGPGVKPQHF. CDR3 sequence (DNA): TGTGCCAGCAGCCCCCCAGGGCCAGGGGTGAAGCCCCAGCATTTT. Looking up the rest from reference TRBV7-8 and TRBJ1-5 gives the full variable domain: GAGVSQSPRYKVAKRGQDVALRCDPISGHVSLFWYQQALGQGPEFLTYFQNEAQLDKSGLPSDRFFAERPEGSVSTLKIQRTQQEDSAVYLCASSPPGPGVKPQHFGDGTRLSIL.

This CDR3 is CASRLQALSEAFF. The DNA of the CDR3 is TGTGCCAGCAGGCTCCAGGCTCTGAGTGAAGCTTTCTTT. V usage is TRBV28 and J usage is TRBJ1-1; D call uncertain. Trimming removed 6 bases from V and 7 bases from J, with 15 bases in between. Germline V gene lookup returns CDR1 MDHEN and CDR2 SYDVKM. There are 13 residues in the CDR3.

The chain is built from TRBV2 and TRBJ2-2; 16 bases map to TRBD2. Germline CDR1 is SNHLY and CDR2 is FYNNEI. Trimming took 5 bases from V and 7 from J; bases not matched to a gene: 7. The CDR3 sequence is 17 residues long. This chain's CDR3 is CASSPGLAGGLGGELFF. The CDR3 DNA sequence: TGTGCCAGCAGTCCGGGACTAGCGGGGGGGCTAGGCGGGGAGCTGTTTTTT.

The chain carries TRBV5-4 and TRBJ2-7; 7 bases agree with TRBD1. Germline V lookup: CDR1 SGHNT, CDR2 YYREEE (reference sequence). With V trimmed by 4 bases and J by 3 bases, 7 bases remained unmatched. The CDR3 loop spans 14 amino acids. The CDR3 loop is CASSAPTGNYEQYF. CDR3 DNA sequence: TGTGCCAGCAGCGCCCCGACAGGGAACTACGAGCAGTACTTC.